This T cell receptor (beta chain) was identified in a study of CD8 T cells in ankylosing spondylitis (dated by TCRdb to 2017 to 2019). Regarding the complete study: The study profiled T cell receptor beta repertoires in healthy donors and ankylosing spondylitis patients to find disease-linked TCR variants. The whole study cohort included 90 to 120 healthy donors and 25 ankylosing spondylitis patients. Peripheral blood was sampled, and synovial fluid was additionally collected from ankylosing spondylitis patients. Study-level results and caveats: The disease-linked clones were reported as significantly enriched in matched synovial fluid samples from ankylosing spondylitis patients. Blood from ankylosing spondylitis patients appeared to be characterized by a TCR beta motif made up of under ten highly homologous amino acid variants. Some TCR beta motif variants had previously been reported in synovial fluid and blood of reactive arthritis patients, which suggested common disease-initiation mechanisms. The disease-linked clones had a CD8+ phenotype and were found at relatively low frequencies in peripheral blood.

Comments on this clonotype: What antigen it recognizes has not been identified. No base quality information exists; no much larger clone differs at one position.

The instrument was an Illumina HiSeq 2500. Quantitative 5'-RACE with molecular barcodes was the method used to prepare the TCR beta libraries. The authors processed their data as follows. A new computational method based on a probabilistic model of VDJ rearrangement was used to identify disease-linked TCR variants. Through fastp at Q25 and MiXCR, TCRdb rebuilt clones from the public reads, retaining in-frame beta chains. Each record represents a unique CDR3 protein, reported with the most common genes and DNA among its rows. The V and J calls reflect TCRdb's pipeline rather than the authors' work. Counted in this sample were about 110,000 distinct CDR3 sequences; around 24% of them appeared once. Jointly, the top ten make up over 9% of the sample. The CDR3 holds 15 amino acids from the cysteine to the phenylalanine. Of all the DNA, just the CDR3 is kept, 45 bases in frame from base 1. The junction shows trimming of 1 base on V and 6 bases on J, plus 13 bases between the germline ends.

For each ankylosing spondylitis patient, the synovial fluid sample was matched to a blood sample from that same patient. The V gene is TRBV12-3 or TRBV12-4 and the J gene is TRBJ1-5; no D gene call is confident. This receptor was obtained from a male donor with ankylosing spondylitis. The sequenced sample was synovial fluid, either unsorted or a sorted T cell fraction (not recorded which). The DNA sequence is given as TGTGCCAGCAGTTTAGACGCCGGGGTTGGTCAGCCCCAGCATTTT. It translates to CASSLDAGVGQPQHF.